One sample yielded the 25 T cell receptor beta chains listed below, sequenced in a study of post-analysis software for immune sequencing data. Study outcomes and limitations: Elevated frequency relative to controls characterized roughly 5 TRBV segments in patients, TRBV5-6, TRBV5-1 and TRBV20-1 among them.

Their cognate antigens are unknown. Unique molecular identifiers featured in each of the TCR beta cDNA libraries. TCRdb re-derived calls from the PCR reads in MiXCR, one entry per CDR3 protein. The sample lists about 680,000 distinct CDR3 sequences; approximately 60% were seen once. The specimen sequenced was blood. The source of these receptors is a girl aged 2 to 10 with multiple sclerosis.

The CDR3 is CASSSRTPPTSTDTQYF. The CDR3 DNA reads as TGTGCCAGCAGCTCCCGAACCCCACCGACTAGCACAGATACGCAGTATTTT. The gene calls are TRBV7-2 and TRBJ2-3; D gene unclear. CDR3 size: 17 residues. V gave up 4 bases and J gave up 0 bases, with 17 bases separating them. Germline V CDR1 and CDR2: SGHTA, FQGNSA.

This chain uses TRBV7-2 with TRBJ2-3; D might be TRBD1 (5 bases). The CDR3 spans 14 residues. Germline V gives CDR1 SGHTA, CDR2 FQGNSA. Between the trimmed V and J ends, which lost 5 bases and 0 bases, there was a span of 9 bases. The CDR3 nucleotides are TGTGCCAGCAGCATCAGACAGAGCACAGATACGCAGTATTTT. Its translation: CASSIRQSTDTQYF.

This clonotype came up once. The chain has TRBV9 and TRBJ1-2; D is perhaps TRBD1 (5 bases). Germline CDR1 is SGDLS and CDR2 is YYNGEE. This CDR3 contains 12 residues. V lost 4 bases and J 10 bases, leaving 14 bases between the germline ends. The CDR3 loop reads CASSPAGGVYTF. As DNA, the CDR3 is TGTGCCAGCAGCCCCGCGGGGGGAGTCTACACCTTC. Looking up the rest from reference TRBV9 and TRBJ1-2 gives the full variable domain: DSGVTQTPKHLITATGQRVTLRCSPRSGDLSVYWYQQSLDQGLQFLIQYYNGEERAKGNILERFSAQQFPDLHSELNLSSLELGDSALYFCASSPAGGVYTFGSGTRLTVV.

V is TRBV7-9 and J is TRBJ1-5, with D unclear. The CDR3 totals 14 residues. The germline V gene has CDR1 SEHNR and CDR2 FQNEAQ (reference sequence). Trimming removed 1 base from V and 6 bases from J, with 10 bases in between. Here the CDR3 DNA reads TGTGCCAGCAGCTTAGGGGCGGTGGCTCAGCCCCAGCATTTT. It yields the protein CASSLGAVAQPQHF.

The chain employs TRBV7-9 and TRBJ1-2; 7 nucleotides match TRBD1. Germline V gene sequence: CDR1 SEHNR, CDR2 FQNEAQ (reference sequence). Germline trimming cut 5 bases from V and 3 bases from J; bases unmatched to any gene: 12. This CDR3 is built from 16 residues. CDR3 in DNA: TGTGCCAGCAGCCTTCGACAGGGAACACCTTACTATGGCTACACCTTC. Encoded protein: CASSLRQGTPYYGYTF.

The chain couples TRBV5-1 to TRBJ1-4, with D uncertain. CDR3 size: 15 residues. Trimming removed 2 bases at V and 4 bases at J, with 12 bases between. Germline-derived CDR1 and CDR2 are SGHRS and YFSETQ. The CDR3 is CASSFPEEGNEKLFF. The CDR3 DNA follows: TGCGCCAGCAGCTTTCCCGAGGAGGGTAATGAAAAACTGTTTTTT.

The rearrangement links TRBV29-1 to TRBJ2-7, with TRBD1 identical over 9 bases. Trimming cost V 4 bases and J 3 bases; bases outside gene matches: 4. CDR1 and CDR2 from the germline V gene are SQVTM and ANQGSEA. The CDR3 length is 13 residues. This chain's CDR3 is CSVALDRGYEQYF. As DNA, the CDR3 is TGCAGCGTTGCGTTGGACAGGGGCTACGAGCAGTACTTC.

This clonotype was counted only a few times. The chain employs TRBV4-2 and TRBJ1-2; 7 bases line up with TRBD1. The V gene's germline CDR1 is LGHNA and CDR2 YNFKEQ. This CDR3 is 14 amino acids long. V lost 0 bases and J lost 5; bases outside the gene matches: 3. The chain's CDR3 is CASSQEGRGYGYTF. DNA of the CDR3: TGTGCCAGCAGCCAAGAAGGCAGGGGGTATGGCTACACCTTC.

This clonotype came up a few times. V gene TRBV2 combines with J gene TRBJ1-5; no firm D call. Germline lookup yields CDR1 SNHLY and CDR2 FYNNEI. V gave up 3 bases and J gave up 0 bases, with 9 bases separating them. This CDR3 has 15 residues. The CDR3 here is CASSEAADSNQPQHF. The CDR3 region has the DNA TGTGCCAGCAGTGAGGCGGCGGATAGCAATCAGCCCCAGCATTTT.

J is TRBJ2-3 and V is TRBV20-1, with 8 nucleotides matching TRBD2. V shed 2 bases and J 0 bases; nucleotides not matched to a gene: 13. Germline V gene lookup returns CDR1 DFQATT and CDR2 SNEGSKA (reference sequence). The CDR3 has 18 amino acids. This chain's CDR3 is CSARSQARLATSTDTQYF. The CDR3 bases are TGCAGTGCTAGATCCCAGGCAAGACTAGCGACTAGCACAGATACGCAGTATTTT.

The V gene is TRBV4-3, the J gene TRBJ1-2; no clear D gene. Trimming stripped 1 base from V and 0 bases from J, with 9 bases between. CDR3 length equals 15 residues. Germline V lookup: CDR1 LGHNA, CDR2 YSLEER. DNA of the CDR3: TGCGCCAGCAGCCAAGCAGGAAGGGCTAACTATGGCTACACCTTC. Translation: CASSQAGRANYGYTF.

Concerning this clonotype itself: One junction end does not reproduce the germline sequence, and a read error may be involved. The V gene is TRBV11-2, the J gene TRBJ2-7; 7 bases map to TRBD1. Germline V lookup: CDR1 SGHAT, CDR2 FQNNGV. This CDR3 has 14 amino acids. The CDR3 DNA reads TGTGTCAGCAGTTCTAAGACAGGGCCCTACGAGCAGTACTTC. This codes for CVSSSKTGPYEQYF.

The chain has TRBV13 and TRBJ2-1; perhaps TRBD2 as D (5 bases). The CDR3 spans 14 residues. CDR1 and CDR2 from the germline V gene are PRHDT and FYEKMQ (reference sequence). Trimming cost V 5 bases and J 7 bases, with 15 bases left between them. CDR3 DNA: TGTGCCAGCAGCCCAGGACTCCGGTGGAATGAGCAGTTCTTC. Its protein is CASSPGLRWNEQFF.

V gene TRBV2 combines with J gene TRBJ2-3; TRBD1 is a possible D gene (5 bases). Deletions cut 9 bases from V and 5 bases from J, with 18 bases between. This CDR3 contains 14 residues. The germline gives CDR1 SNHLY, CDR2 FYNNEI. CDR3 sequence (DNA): TGTGCCAGTCAGGCACAGGCCGTGGAAGATACGCAGTATTTT. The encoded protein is CASQAQAVEDTQYF. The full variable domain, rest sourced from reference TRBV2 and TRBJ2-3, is EPEVTQTPSHQVTQMGQEVILRCVPISNHLYFYWYRQILGQKVEFLVSFYNNEISEKSEIFDDQFSVERPDGSNFTLKIRSTKLEDSAMYFCASQAQAVEDTQYFGPGTRLTVL.

As DNA, the CDR3 is TGCGCCAGCAGCCCAGGGACAGGGTCGGACGAGCAGTACTTC. It specifies CASSPGTGSDEQYF. The V call is TRBV5-1, the J call TRBJ2-7; TRBD1 matches at 9 bases. This CDR3 spans 14 amino acids. V shed 4 bases and J 5 bases; nucleotides not matched to a gene: 7. The germline gives CDR1 SGHRS, CDR2 YFSETQ.

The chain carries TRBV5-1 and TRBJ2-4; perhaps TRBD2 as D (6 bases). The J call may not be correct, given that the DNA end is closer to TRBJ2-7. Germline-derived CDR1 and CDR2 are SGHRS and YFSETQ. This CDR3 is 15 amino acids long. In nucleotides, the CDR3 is TGCGCCAGCAGCCCGGACTACCCTTTATCCTACGAGCAGTACTTC. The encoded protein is CASSPDYPLSYEQYF.

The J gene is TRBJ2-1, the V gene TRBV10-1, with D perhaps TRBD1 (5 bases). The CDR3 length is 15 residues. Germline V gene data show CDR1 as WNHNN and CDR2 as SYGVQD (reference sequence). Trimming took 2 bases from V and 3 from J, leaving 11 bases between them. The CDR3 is CASSETFQGYNEQFF. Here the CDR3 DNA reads TGCGCCAGCAGTGAGACGTTCCAGGGCTACAATGAGCAGTTCTTC.

CDR3 in amino acids: CASSFREGGKTPLHF. The DNA of the CDR3 is TGTGCCAGCAGTTTCCGAGAAGGGGGTAAGACACCCCTCCACTTT. V usage is TRBV12-3 or TRBV12-4 and J usage is TRBJ1-6; D is perhaps TRBD1 (6 bases). This CDR3 contains 15 residues. Trimming took 3 bases from V and 11 from J, leaving 17 bases between them.

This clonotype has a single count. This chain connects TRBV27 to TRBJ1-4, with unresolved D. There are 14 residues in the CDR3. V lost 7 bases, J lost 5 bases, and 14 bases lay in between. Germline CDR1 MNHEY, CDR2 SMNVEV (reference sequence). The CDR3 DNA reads TGTGCCAGCACACCTTTTGGTCCAAATGAAAAACTGTTTTTT. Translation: CASTPFGPNEKLFF.

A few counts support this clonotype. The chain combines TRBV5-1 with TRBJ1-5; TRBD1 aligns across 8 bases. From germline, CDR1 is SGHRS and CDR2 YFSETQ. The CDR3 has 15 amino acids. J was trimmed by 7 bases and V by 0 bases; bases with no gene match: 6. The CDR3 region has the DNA TGCGCCAGCAGCTTGGCGGGGACAGGAGGGCAGCCCCAGCATTTT. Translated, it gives CASSLAGTGGQPQHF.

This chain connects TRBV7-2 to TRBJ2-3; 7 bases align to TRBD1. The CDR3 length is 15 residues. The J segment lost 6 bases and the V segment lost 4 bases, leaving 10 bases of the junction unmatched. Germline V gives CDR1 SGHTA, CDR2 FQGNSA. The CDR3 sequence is CASSSALTGDDTQYF. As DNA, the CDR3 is TGTGCCAGCAGCTCCGCTCTTACAGGGGACGATACGCAGTATTTT.

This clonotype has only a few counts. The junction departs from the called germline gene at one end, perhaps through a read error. CDR3 DNA: TGTGCTAGCAGCTTAGCGGGCGGGAGGGGCTACAATGAGCAGTTCTTC. This codes for CASSLAGGRGYNEQFF. The chain recombines TRBV11-1 with TRBJ2-1, with 9 bases matching TRBD2. This CDR3 is built from 16 residues. Germline loops: CDR1 SGHAT, CDR2 FQDESV (reference sequence).

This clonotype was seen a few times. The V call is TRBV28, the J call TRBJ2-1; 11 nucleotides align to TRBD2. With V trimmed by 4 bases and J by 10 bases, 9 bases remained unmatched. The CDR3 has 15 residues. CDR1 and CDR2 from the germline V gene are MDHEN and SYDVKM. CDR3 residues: CASSSGLAGPREQFF. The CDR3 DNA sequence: TGTGCCAGCAGTTCAGGACTAGCGGGCCCCAGAGAGCAGTTCTTC.

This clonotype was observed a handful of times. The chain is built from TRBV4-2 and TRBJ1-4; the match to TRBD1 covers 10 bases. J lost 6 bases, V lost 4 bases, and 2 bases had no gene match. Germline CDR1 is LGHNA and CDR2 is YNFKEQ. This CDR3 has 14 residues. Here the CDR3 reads CASSRDRGDEKLFF. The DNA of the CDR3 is TGTGCCAGCAGCCGGGACAGGGGAGATGAAAAACTGTTTTTT.

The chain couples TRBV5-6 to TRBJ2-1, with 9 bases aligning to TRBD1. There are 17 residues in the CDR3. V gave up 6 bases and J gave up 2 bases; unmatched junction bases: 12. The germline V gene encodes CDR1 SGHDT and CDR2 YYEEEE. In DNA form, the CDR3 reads TGTGCCAGCAATTTCGATTCCGGGACAGGGCCCTACAATGAGCAGTTCTTC. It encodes CASNFDSGTGPYNEQFF.